A single sample is the source of the 20 T cell receptor beta chains below, sequenced in a study of cytomegalovirus exposure and HLA in healthy donors. In the PCR, 60 Vbeta and 13 Jbeta primers were used. Clones were read by immunoSEQ multiplex PCR, and TCRdb kept only the in-frame ones, dropping some. Here the sample spans some 130,000 clones, around three quarters being singletons. The material sequenced was PBMCs. These receptors all come from an older woman in good health and CMV-seropositive.

V is TRBV11-2 and J is TRBJ2-3; 13 nucleotides match TRBD2. The CDR3 runs 16 residues. The germline V gene has CDR1 SGHAT and CDR2 FQNNGV. V lost 1 base to trimming and J lost 6 bases; unmatched junction nucleotides: 4. The CDR3 is CASSLGLAGGADTQYF. CDR3 coding DNA: TGTGCCAGCAGCTTAGGACTAGCGGGGGGTGCGGATACGCAGTATTTT.

V usage is TRBV27 and J usage is TRBJ2-1, with TRBD2 as a possible D gene (5 bases). V gave up 2 bases and J gave up 0 bases, with 8 bases separating them. Germline V CDR1 and CDR2: MNHEY, SMNVEV (reference sequence). The CDR3 covers 15 residues. CDR3 DNA: TGTGCCAGCAGTTTAATGGGGAGCTCCTACAATGAGCAGTTCTTC. Amino acids: CASSLMGSSYNEQFF.

A few counts support this clone. The chain recombines TRBV4-1 with TRBJ2-3; TRBD1 is a possible D gene (5 bases). V lost 0 bases and J 1 base, leaving 17 bases between the germline ends. Germline V gives CDR1 MGHRA, CDR2 YSYEKL. The CDR3 has 18 amino acids. The CDR3, as DNA: TGCGCCAGCAGCCAAGATTTGAGGCGACAGAGTCGCACAGATACGCAGTATTTT. Amino acids: CASSQDLRRQSRTDTQYF.

This clone was seen a handful of times. The chain combines TRBV27 with TRBJ1-1; TRBD1 aligns across 11 bases. The length of the CDR3 is 16 residues. Germline V gene lookup returns CDR1 MNHEY and CDR2 SMNVEV (reference sequence). After removal of 6 bases from V and 5 bases from J, the junction contained 11 bases not matched to a gene. The CDR3: CASSPQPGQGGTEAFF. The CDR3 DNA follows: TGTGCCAGCAGCCCCCAACCGGGACAGGGGGGAACTGAAGCTTTCTTT.

The genes are TRBV5-1 and TRBJ2-1; no definite D call. Between the trimmed V and J ends, which lost 4 bases and 0 bases, there was a span of 11 bases. CDR1 is SGHRS and CDR2 is YFSETQ in the germline V gene. The CDR3 spans 15 residues. In nucleotides, the CDR3 is TGCGCCAGCAGCGCGACATCGAGCTCCTACAATGAGCAGTTCTTC. Translation gives CASSATSSSYNEQFF. The variable domain in full, with the rest retrieved from reference TRBV5-1 and TRBJ2-1, is KAGVTQTPRYLIKTRGQQVTLSCSPISGHRSVSWYQQTPGQGLQFLFEYFSETQRNKGNFPGRFSGRQFSNSRSEMNVSTLELGDSALYLCASSATSSSYNEQFFGPGTRLTVL.

The sample holds one count of this clone. The chain carries TRBV7-9 and TRBJ1-1; D gene unclear. CDR1 and CDR2 (germline): SEHNR, FQNEAQ (reference sequence). This CDR3 has 13 amino acids. V was shortened by 1 base and J by 2 bases, with 5 bases between the two germline ends. Here the CDR3 DNA reads TGTGCCAGCAGCTTAGTGGGCAACACTGAAGCTTTCTTT. This codes for CASSLVGNTEAFF. The whole variable domain, remainder taken from reference TRBV7-9 and TRBJ1-1, is DTGVSQNPRHKITKRGQNVTFRCDPISEHNRLYWYRQTLGQGPEFLTYFQNEAQLEKSRLLSDRFSAERPKGSFSTLEIQRTEQGDSAMYLCASSLVGNTEAFFGQGTRLTVV.

This clone has only a few counts. This chain uses TRBV6-6 with TRBJ1-1, with D uncertain. This CDR3 contains 10 residues. CDR1 and CDR2 from the germline V gene are MNHNY and SVGAGI (reference sequence). Trimming took 2 bases from V and 8 from J, leaving 3 bases between them. This CDR3 reads CASSYPEAFF. CDR3 DNA sequence: TGTGCCAGCAGTTACCCAGAAGCTTTCTTT.

This clone was counted between two and nine times. This CDR3 is CASSARDSYSNQPQHF. DNA for the CDR3: TGTGCCAGCAGCGCCCGGGACAGCTATAGCAATCAGCCCCAGCATTTT. V gene TRBV21-1 combines with J gene TRBJ1-5; the table's D call, TRBD1, has no DNA check behind it. TRBV21-1 is termed a pseudogene. The CDR3 sequence is 16 residues long.

This rearrangement joins TRBV28 to TRBJ1-5; TRBD1 agrees at 9 bases. Germline V CDR1 and CDR2: MDHEN, SYDVKM. The CDR3 length is 17 residues. V dropped 1 base and J dropped 2; count of bases not matched to a gene: 6. CDR3 coding DNA: TGTGCCAGCAGTTTATACAGGGGGCGGGGCGGCAATCAGCCCCAGCATTTT. Encoded protein: CASSLYRGRGGNQPQHF.

A single count supports this clone. The CDR3 region has the DNA TGTGCCAGCAGACTTGATAGGGGACAGCCCCAGCATTTT. Amino acid sequence: CASRLDRGQPQHF. The V and J genes are TRBV27 and TRBJ1-5, with D perhaps matching TRBD1 (5 bases). The V gene's germline CDR1 is MNHEY and CDR2 SMNVEV (reference sequence). This CDR3 is 13 amino acids long. Trimming shortened V by 6 bases and J by 7 bases, and 13 bases separated the two germline ends.

The rearrangement links TRBV7-9 to TRBJ2-7; possibly TRBD2 for D (6 bases). CDR3 length: 16 amino acids. Germline-derived CDR1 and CDR2 are SEHNR and FQNEAQ (reference sequence). Trimming pared 1 base from V and 2 bases from J, leaving 15 bases between. The CDR3 nucleotides are TGTGCCAGCAGCTTAGGACGGCTTAGCGGCGCCTACGAGCAGTACTTC. Translation gives CASSLGRLSGAYEQYF.

The rearrangement links TRBV2 to TRBJ2-3; 8 nucleotides align to TRBD2. The CDR3 contains 18 residues. Germline-derived CDR1 and CDR2 are SNHLY and FYNNEI. V shed 6 bases, J shed 5 bases, and the junction held 19 bases outside the gene matches. In DNA, the CDR3 is TGTGCCAGCAGGGGCCCCGGGGTAGCGGGGTCACGACAAGATACGCAGTATTTT. Residues: CASRGPGVAGSRQDTQYF.

The CDR3: CASSAGDRDNEKLFF. The CDR3 DNA follows: TGTGCCAGCAGTGCGGGGGACAGAGATAATGAAAAACTGTTTTTT. V is TRBV6-4 and J is TRBJ1-4; 7 positions match TRBD1. V was pared by 4 bases and J by 4 bases, with 6 bases of the junction left unmatched. The germline gives CDR1 MRHNA, CDR2 SNTAGT. This CDR3 spans 15 amino acids.

The V gene is TRBV5-1, the J gene TRBJ1-1; 9 bases agree with TRBD1. The V gene end was trimmed by 3 bases and the J gene end by 7 bases; junction bases not matched to a gene: 4. Germline CDR1 reads SGHRS; CDR2 reads YFSETQ. CDR3 length equals 13 residues. The CDR3 DNA sequence: TGCGCCAGCAGCTGGGACAGGGAGGGTGAAGCTTTCTTT. As protein: CASSWDREGEAFF.

The chain joins TRBV10-3 to TRBJ2-7; TRBD2 matches at 8 bases. V lost 8 bases to trimming and J lost 7 bases; unmatched junction nucleotides: 10. This CDR3 spans 13 amino acids. Germline V gene lookup returns CDR1 ENHRY and CDR2 SYGVKD. CDR3 in DNA: TGTGCCATCGCAACGGGAGGGGGTTGGGAGCAGTACTTC. Amino acid sequence: CAIATGGGWEQYF.

A remark on this clone: The sample carries other DNA sequences with the same CDR3. V usage is TRBV5-4 and J usage is TRBJ1-4, with 11 bases that match TRBD1. Germline CDR1 is SGHNT and CDR2 is YYREEE (reference sequence). This CDR3 spans 14 amino acids. Trimming cost V 3 bases and J 8 bases; bases outside gene matches: 3. CDR3 region: CASSSGQGGEKLFF. CDR3 nucleotides: TGTGCCAGCAGCTCGGGACAGGGGGGGGAAAAACTGTTTTTT.

The J gene is TRBJ1-3, the V gene TRBV9; tentative D call: TRBD1 (5 bases). The CDR3 consists of 15 residues. Trimming took off 2 bases at V and 0 bases at J, with 9 bases between the two ends. The V gene's germline CDR1 is SGDLS and CDR2 YYNGEE. The CDR3 spells CASSVGQGSGNTIYF. CDR3 in DNA: TGTGCCAGCAGCGTGGGCCAGGGCTCTGGAAACACCATATATTTT.

The genes are TRBV5-1 and TRBJ1-3, with a weak D call TRBD1 (5 bases). CDR3 length equals 14 residues. V was clipped by 4 bases and J by 0 bases, with 8 bases between them. Germline V gene data show CDR1 as SGHRS and CDR2 as YFSETQ. CDR3 in DNA: TGCGCCAGCAGCCAGGGTATCTCTGGAAACACCATATATTTT. This codes for CASSQGISGNTIYF.

This clone was seen only a few times. The chain is built from TRBV27 and TRBJ2-1; perhaps TRBD1 as D (5 bases). This CDR3 has 14 amino acids. Germline-derived CDR1 and CDR2 are MNHEY and SMNVEV (reference sequence). V lost 6 bases, J lost 4 bases, and 13 bases lay in between. The CDR3: CASSPFRGYNEQFF. DNA of the CDR3: TGTGCCAGCAGCCCCTTTAGGGGTTACAATGAGCAGTTCTTC.

The chain carries TRBV10-1 and TRBJ2-1, with 10 nucleotides matching TRBD2. This CDR3 has 15 residues. Germline CDR1 reads WNHNN; CDR2 reads SYGVQD (reference sequence). The ends lost 11 bases at V and 0 bases at J; junction bases unmatched: 7. In DNA form, the CDR3 reads TGCGCCGTCCTAGCGGGGGCCGTCTCCTACAATGAGCAGTTCTTC. Translation gives CAVLAGAVSYNEQFF.